This T cell receptor beta chain appears in the sequencing data of a study of CD8+CD57+ T cells in acquired aplastic anemia (dated by TCRdb to the late 2010s). Some background on the complete study: DNA extracted from sorted CD4+ and CD8+ cells had a mean of roughly 3.3 ug, with a range of roughly 0.19 to 27.4 ug. Mean read counts for healthy donor samples were approximately 10 million for CD4+ cells and 11.0 million for CD8+ cells.

Reading the germline V gene gives CDR1 SGHRS and CDR2 YFSETQ. Trimming costs V 4 bases and J 2 bases, and their ends lie 13 bases apart. Inclusive of the bounding cysteine and phenylalanine, the CDR3 is 16 residues long. Only the CDR3 part of the read is kept: 48 bases, read in frame from the first base. Genomic DNA was used as template for profiling of TCR beta VDJ combinations and CDR3 sequences. TCR repertoire sequencing was run on an Illumina HiSeq 2000. Per the source publication's procedure: TRBV/TRBJ rearrangement plots, CDR3 size and DJ length profiles, and Simpson's diversity index were used to evaluate the repertoires. The most abundant DNA sequence in the deep sequencing data was defined as the immunodominant clone. CDR3 amino acid sequences were checked for sharing between subjects and were compared against published repertoires and the VDJdb database. The raw public data were reprocessed by TCRdb itself: fastp quality trimming at Q25, MiXCR clonotype calling, in-frame beta chains only. Each CDR3 protein gets just one entry, which takes the most common genes and DNA from the rows behind it. TCRdb's processing, not the authors', yielded these V and J calls. The sample table holds just over 400,000 distinct CDR3 sequences, of which about two thirds were seen once. The ten top clones hold under 5% of the sample.

This clonotype was detected ten times or more. Its binding antigen is unknown. It has no much larger one-base neighbor in the sample; base qualities were not kept. In this study, sorted CD4+ and CD8+ T cells from the blood of healthy subjects and of severe aplastic anemia patients had their TCR repertoires deep-sequenced. Ficoll-Paque density gradient centrifugation was used to isolate peripheral blood mononuclear cells. Before DNA was extracted, CD4+ and CD8+ T cells were sorted using either FACS or magnetic beads. Overall study results and their limits: Some 30 CD8+ CDR3 sequences were found to be shared between patients and controls, but these sequences appeared to be highly expressed in patients and within the immunodominant clones of the patients. Between patients and healthy controls, no significant difference in CD8+ Simpson's diversity was found (P=0.060).

The chain employs TRBV5-1 and TRBJ2-6, and perhaps TRBD1 as D gene, on 6 matching bases. This sequence was found in a human donor in good health, serving as a control. Sample: sorted CD4+, CD8+, or CD8+CD57+ T cells (not recorded which) from PBMCs. The CDR3 here reads CASSHLQGTGANVLTF. DNA sequence: TGCGCCAGCAGCCATTTGCAGGGGACTGGGGCCAACGTCCTGACTTTC. The reference TRBV5-1 and TRBJ2-6 proteins fill in what lies around the CDR3, so the full variable domain reads KAGVTQTPRYLIKTRGQQVTLSCSPISGHRSVSWYQQTPGQGLQFLFEYFSETQRNKGNFPGRFSGRQFSNSRSEMNVSTLELGDSALYLCASSHLQGTGANVLTFGAGSRLTVL.